This T cell receptor beta chain was sequenced for a study of beta chain features in type 1 diabetes. Study details: No patient-donor differences in age, gender, total cells or subset yield. Study outcomes and limitations: Any HLA effect on TCRB rearrangement was left unresolved by small sub-analyses. Naive, central memory and Treg TCRB repertoires appeared more alike in patients than in healthy donors. Shorter TCRB CDR3s, moderately but significantly so, were found in Type 1 diabetes patients in all four CD4+ subsets. When VDJ junctions were examined, type 1 diabetes patients showed fewer insertions and more deletions.

V lost 5 bases and J lost 4, with 17 bases in between. This CDR3 has 15 amino acids. Germline CDR1 is SGHDN and CDR2 is FVKESK. Turning to this clone: Its antigen remains unidentified.

Investigators reverse transcribed all isolated RNA, so they sequenced expressed TCRB transcripts. Sequencing used immunoSEQ multiplex PCR; TCRdb keeps in-frame clones, though not all of them. The sample lists more than 250,000 clones, roughly an eighth seen once, with approximately 0.015% in the top ten. The chain combines TRBV14 with TRBJ1-2; maybe TRBD1 (6 bases). The specimen sequenced was naive CD4+ T cells from blood. This clonotype was sampled from a man aged 25-45 years with type 1 diabetes. Here the CDR3 reads CASSLFTGQLYGYTF. CDR3 coding DNA: TGTGCCAGCAGCTTGTTTACCGGACAGCTCTATGGCTACACCTTC.